This T cell receptor beta chain was identified during a study of spatial heterogeneity in lung cancer. Study summary: Researchers sequenced follow-up PBMC samples if they had them, and these came a median of around two years after resection. Alpha-chain detections were consistently fewer than beta-chain detections among the sequences.

Time point defined: blood at routine non-recurrence follow-up after resection. In each case, whole RNA from tumor, nontumor lung or frozen PBMC was sequenced unsorted. With 5 bases removed from V and 3 bases from J, the gap between germline ends came to 10 bases. This CDR3 contains 13 residues. The V gene's germline CDR1 is SGHTA and CDR2 FQGTGA. Each TCR cDNA molecule bore a unique molecular identifier. TCRdb reprocessed the 5' RACE reads with MiXCR, giving one entry per CDR3 protein. The sample yields 25,000 to 35,000 distinct CDR3 sequences, 5.4% seen once. The rearrangement joins TRBV7-3 to TRBJ2-5; TRBD1 might be the D (6 bases). Sequenced material: PBMCs, taken at follow-up. The sequence was collected from a female donor with early-stage non-small cell lung cancer. The CDR3 coding sequence is TGTGCCAGCAGCAGGACAGAGAAAGAGACCCAGTACTTC. It codes for CASSRTEKETQYF.